This TCR beta chain appears in the sequencing data of a study of blood T cells in healthy people across ages. Whole-study results and caveats: Unsorted PBMC material precluded a definitive naive versus antigen-experienced comparison.

Primers used in a second PCR of roughly 6 to 12 cycles were a sample-barcoded 5' primer and a J-beta primer mix. MiXCR, run by TCRdb on the 5' RACE reads, gives a single entry per CDR3 protein. The sample lists almost 1 million distinct CDR3 sequences; roughly 51% were seen once. Worth noting for this clonotype: The antigen is undetermined.

The CDR3 sequence is 21 residues long. The V gene's germline CDR1 is LGHDT and CDR2 YNNKEL (reference sequence). This chain joins TRBV3-1 and TRBJ2-7, with 9 positions matching TRBD2. The J call may be faulty, since TRBJ2-5 better matches the DNA end. The sequenced material came from blood. The clonotype originates from a woman aged 55-70 years in good health. The CDR3 is CASSQELLAGLSLRNVQTQYF. The DNA of the CDR3 is TGTGCCAGCAGCCAAGAGCTTCTAGCGGGATTATCCCTCCGGAATGTTCAGACCCAGTACTTC.